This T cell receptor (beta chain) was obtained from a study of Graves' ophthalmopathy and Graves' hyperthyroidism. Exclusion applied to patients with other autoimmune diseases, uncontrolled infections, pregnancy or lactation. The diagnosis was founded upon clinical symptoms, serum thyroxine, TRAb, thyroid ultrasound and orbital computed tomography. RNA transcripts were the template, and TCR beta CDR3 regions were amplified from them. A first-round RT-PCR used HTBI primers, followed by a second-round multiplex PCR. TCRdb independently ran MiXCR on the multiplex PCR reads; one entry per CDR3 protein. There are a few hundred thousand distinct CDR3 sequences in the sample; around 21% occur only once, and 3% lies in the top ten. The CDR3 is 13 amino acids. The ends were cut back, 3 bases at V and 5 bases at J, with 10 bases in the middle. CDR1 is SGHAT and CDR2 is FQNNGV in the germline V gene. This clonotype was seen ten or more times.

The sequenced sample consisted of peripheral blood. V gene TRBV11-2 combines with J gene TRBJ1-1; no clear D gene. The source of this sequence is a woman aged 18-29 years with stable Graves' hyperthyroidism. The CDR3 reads CASSFSEETEAFF. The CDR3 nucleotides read TGTGCCAGCAGCTTTTCTGAGGAGACTGAAGCTTTCTTT.